The present T cell receptor beta chain was sequenced within a study of T-cell memory formation after mild COVID-19. This clonotype showed up just a few times. V lost 0 bases and J lost 5, with 14 bases in between. Germline CDR1 and CDR2: SGDLS and YYNGEE. The CDR3 is 15 amino acids. TCRdb re-derived calls from the 5' RACE reads in MiXCR, one entry per CDR3 protein. The data show 300,000 to 400,000 distinct CDR3 sequences, under 15% seen once. This sequence was found in a man aged 18 to 29 who had mild COVID-19 (a few samples of this study predate the infection). Cell type and time point are not known. Material for sequencing was PBMCs or a T cell subset sorted from them (not recorded which). The chain has TRBV9 and TRBJ2-5; D perhaps matches TRBD2 (6 bases). CDR3 sequence reads: CASSVASGVRETQYF. The CDR3 DNA reads as TGTGCCAGCAGCGTAGCCTCGGGGGTTAGGGAGACCCAGTACTTC.